The source of this T cell receptor beta chain is a study of shared T cell receptors in the human thymus. Germline lookup yields CDR1 SGHRS and CDR2 YFSETQ. V was shortened by 7 bases and J by 3 bases, with 25 bases between the two germline ends. The CDR3 is made up of 17 amino acids. Assay used: immunoSEQ multiplex PCR; TCRdb lists only in-frame clones, some missing. The sample records hundreds of thousands of clones, 70% to 80% being singletons. The sample was also reused in another study, on human thymus T cells. As that report states: The donor group consisted of healthy Finnish infants who were having corrective surgery for congenital heart defects. Thymus specimens were resections from corrective heart surgery.

The receptor was derived from a boy less than two years old with a congenital heart defect. The material sequenced was thymocytes. The chain has TRBV5-1 and TRBJ2-5, with D possibly TRBD2 on 7 matching bases. The CDR3: CASCLGGGTRREETQYF. For the CDR3, the DNA is TGCGCCAGCTGCCTGGGGGGGGGCACGCGCAGAGAAGAGACCCAGTACTTC.